This TCR beta chain was sequenced during a study of CD4+ T cells in melanoma. The CDR3 consists of 16 residues. Trimming stripped 3 bases from V and 0 bases from J, with 11 bases between. Germline lookup yields CDR1 SGHTA and CDR2 FQGTGA. Study-wide findings and caveats: CD8+ T cell, macrophage and B cell function reportedly correlated with neoantigen-specific CD4+ T cells. Neoantigen-specific CD4+ T cells in melanoma reportedly had diverse differentiation states.

The protocol was immunoSEQ multiplex PCR, while the TCRdb copy is restricted to in-frame clones and leaves out a portion. The sample has roughly 120,000 clones; 92% are singletons. As regards this clone: Its target is unknown.

This clonotype was obtained from a human donor with melanoma. The specimen sequenced was peripheral blood. The V and J genes are TRBV7-3 and TRBJ2-2; D is undetermined. The CDR3 DNA is TGTGCCAGCAGCTTCATCCTAGGCCCGAACACCGGGGAGCTGTTTTTT. Its protein is CASSFILGPNTGELFF.